This TCR beta chain appears in the sequencing data of a study of CXCR3-negative and CXCR3-positive naive CD8 T cells. At the level of the study: A total of approximately 140 million TRB reads was generated, with about 1.5 +/- 0.3 million per library. Overall study findings and caveats: The study inferred TCR strength from TRB CDR3 properties and found comparable surface CD5 between naive subsets. Within a donor, both naive subsets shared TRBV-TRBJ usage, unlike memory cells. The TRB CDR3s that CXCR3-positive naive cells carried were more hydrophobic than those of CXCR3-negative naive cells.

The CDR3 runs to 15 residues. Germline CDR1 is LGHDT and CDR2 is YNNKEL (reference sequence). Carrying UMI labels, the TRB cDNA libraries were prepared through 5' RACE. TCRdb reprocessed the 5' RACE reads; each CDR3 protein has one entry and no DNA is given. Its table records about 8,000 distinct CDR3 sequences. With respect to this clonotype: The antigen is unknown.

The TCR sequence derives from a human donor in good health. Some clones in this sample may be carry-over from other donors' samples. What was sequenced was naive CXCR3- CD8+ T cells from blood. The sample's subset: CD45RO-CCR7+CD27+CD95- naive CD8+ T cells lacking CXCR3 (TNR3-). The rearrangement links TRBV3-1 to TRBJ1-1; the D call from TCRdb, TRBD1, cannot be confirmed without DNA. This chain's CDR3 is CASSQDDRGRTEAFF.